This T cell receptor (beta chain) was sequenced for a study of human T cells and chemical hapten exposure. General observations from the study: Donors, who had alopecia, may show an immune response that differs from healthy people's.

Time point: pre-sensitization, week 0. Specified treatment: therapeutic diphenylcyclopropenone sensitization with weekly scalp DPC. Alopecia patients deemed DPC-suitable, aged 18 to 70, excluding pregnancy. V lost 8 bases, J lost 6 bases, and 10 bases stayed unmatched. Germline assignment: CDR1 SNHLY and CDR2 FYNNEI. The CDR3 consists of 15 residues. In the source study's methods: There were a median of around 97,000 TCRs per sample, with a range from 23,224 to 690,600. MiXCR was run by TCRdb on the RACE reads, yielding one entry per CDR3 protein. The V and J calls follow TCRdb's processing rather than the paper's. The sample has about 80,000 distinct CDR3 sequences, around 15% seen once. A note on this clonotype: Its target is not known.

This TCR derives from a woman aged 45-60 years with alopecia areata. Some clones in this sample may be carry-over from other donors' samples. The chain has TRBV2 and TRBJ1-5; TRBD1 aligns across 10 bases. The sequencing used whole blood, collected in connection with sensitization to the hapten diphenylcyclopropenone (DPC). Here the CDR3 reads CASGRQGAQVQPQHF. CDR3 sequence (DNA): TGTGCCAGCGGAAGACAGGGGGCTCAGGTTCAGCCCCAGCATTTT.